This entry features one TCR beta chain sequence. The sample has other DNA sequences that encode this CDR3 too. Produced via immunoSEQ multiplex PCR; TCRdb's table is partial and in-frame only. The table shows 2 million to 3 million clones, with 80% to 95% occurring only once. CDR3 length equals 14 residues. The germline gives CDR1 MDHEN, CDR2 SYDVKM. The V end was cut by 2 bases, the J end by 1 base, with 8 bases between. The data stem from a study of shared clonotypes between healthy human individuals. The V and J genes are TRBV28 and TRBJ1-1, with D hard to call. This TCR was sampled from a man aged 18-30 years in good health. Some clones in this sample may be carry-over from other donors' samples. Sequenced: naive CD4+ T cells from PBMCs. This sample's subset: CD45RA+ positively selected. The CDR3 DNA reads as TGTGCCAGCAGTTTAAGCACCAGGAACACTGAAGCTTTCTTT. Its translation is CASSLSTRNTEAFF.